The T cell receptor beta chain described here comes from a study of cytomegalovirus exposure and HLA in healthy donors. Study-level results: Earlier findings revealed that most TCR beta V segments proved productive either about 87% or about 30% of the time. The study carried out a later analysis of TCR beta sequences. It associated 15,000 to 20,000 of them with specific HLA alleles at a false discovery rate of 0.05. High specificity and sensitivity for cytomegalovirus status were reported for the classifier.

This clone appeared a few times. Its target is unknown. PCR primers comprised 60 Vbeta and 13 Jbeta primers. Produced via immunoSEQ multiplex PCR; TCRdb's table is partial and in-frame only. The sample includes around 190,000 clones, around 85% of them seen just once. With 7 bases removed from V and 1 base from J, the gap between germline ends came to 13 bases. The CDR3 covers 14 residues. Germline V gene data show CDR1 as SGDLS and CDR2 as YYNGEE. V is TRBV9 and J is TRBJ2-3, with TRBD1 as a possible D gene (5 bases). This TCR was sampled from a man younger than 35 in good health and CMV-seronegative. The sequencing input was PBMCs. CDR3 sequence reads: CASAGPMGTDTQYF. The CDR3, as DNA: TGTGCCAGCGCAGGGCCAATGGGCACAGATACGCAGTATTTT. Using reference TRBV9 and TRBJ2-3 for the parts outside the CDR3, the full variable domain is DSGVTQTPKHLITATGQRVTLRCSPRSGDLSVYWYQQSLDQGLQFLIQYYNGEERAKGNILERFSAQQFPDLHSELNLSSLELGDSALYFCASAGPMGTDTQYFGPGTRLTVL.